Below are 30 T cell receptor beta chains sequenced from a single sample in a study of T cell clonotyping in hematopoietic cell transplantation. The table came from immunoSEQ multiplex PCR; TCRdb's copy has only in-frame clones and leaves some out. This table holds roughly 5,700 clones, over 70% found once. The sequencing here drew on PBMCs, taken 100 days after allogeneic stem cell transplant. These receptors came from a male patient aged 50 to 59 who had an allogeneic stem cell transplant from an unrelated donor, so the T cells may come from the graft donor. Some clones in this sample may be carry-over from other donors' samples.

The chain joins TRBV29-1 to TRBJ1-1, with D maybe TRBD1 (5 bases). Trimming took 1 base from V and 5 from J, leaving 11 bases between them. The germline V gene encodes CDR1 SQVTM and CDR2 ANQGSEA. The CDR3 loop spans 13 amino acids. In DNA, the CDR3 is TGCAGCGTTGAAGTAGCCCGGGGGACTGAAGCTTTCTTT. Translated, it gives CSVEVARGTEAFF.

This chain connects TRBV2 to TRBJ1-5; TRBD1 might be the D (6 bases). The CDR3 sequence is 14 residues long. V was clipped by 4 bases and J by 6 bases, with 13 bases between them. In germline, CDR1 is SNHLY, CDR2 FYNNEI. CDR3 nucleotides: TGTGCCAGCAGTGCTACAGGGTCGAGTCAGCCCCAGCATTTT. It specifies CASSATGSSQPQHF.

The J gene is TRBJ2-3, the V gene TRBV5-1; TRBD1 aligns across 12 bases. CDR3 length equals 16 residues. The V gene's germline CDR1 is SGHRS and CDR2 YFSETQ. V was pared by 7 bases and J by 3 bases, with 9 bases of the junction left unmatched. Here the CDR3 DNA reads TGCGCCAGCTATAGGGGACAGGGGGCTGGAACAGATACGCAGTATTTT. It codes for CASYRGQGAGTDTQYF.

The chain recombines TRBV7-8 with TRBJ2-7, with a tentative D call TRBD2 (6 bases). Germline-derived CDR1 and CDR2 are SGHVS and FQNEAQ. The CDR3 contains 15 residues. V was trimmed by 1 base and J by 3 bases, leaving 13 bases between them. The CDR3 spells CASSLGRVLDYEQYF. Written as DNA, the CDR3 is TGTGCCAGCAGCTTAGGGAGGGTTCTGGACTACGAGCAGTACTTC.

The chain carries TRBV5-1 and TRBJ2-5; the D is unclear. This CDR3 comprises 14 residues. The germline CDR1 and CDR2 sequences are SGHRS and YFSETQ. V gave up 0 bases and J gave up 2 bases, with 8 bases separating them. The CDR3 DNA is TGCGCCAGCAGCTTGGGACCAACTCAAGAGACCCAGTACTTC. It yields the protein CASSLGPTQETQYF.

The sample holds a few counts of this clone. The chain is built from TRBV7-3 and TRBJ2-1; 9 nucleotides align to TRBD2. The CDR3 has 15 amino acids. V gave up 4 bases and J gave up 5 bases; unmatched junction bases: 6. The germline gives CDR1 SGHTA, CDR2 FQGTGA. The CDR3 sequence: CASSSQTSGDNEQFF. In nucleotides, the CDR3 is TGTGCCAGCAGCTCGCAGACTAGCGGCGACAATGAGCAGTTCTTC.

Judged by abundance, this clone is large. V gene TRBV28 combines with J gene TRBJ2-1, with D possibly TRBD2 on 5 matching bases. The CDR3 is 16 amino acids. Germline V gene sequence: CDR1 MDHEN, CDR2 SYDVKM. The germline V and J ends were trimmed by 5 bases and 4 bases, with 18 bases remaining between them. The chain's CDR3 is CASSPLGAVGYNEQFF. The CDR3 region has the DNA TGTGCCAGCAGTCCACTGGGAGCGGTGGGGTACAATGAGCAGTTCTTC.

The genes are TRBV5-6 and TRBJ1-2; possibly TRBD1 for D (6 bases). Deletions cut 1 base from V and 6 bases from J, with 25 bases between. The length of the CDR3 is 18 residues. Germline V gives CDR1 SGHDT, CDR2 YYEEEE. The DNA of the CDR3 is TGTGCCAGCAGCTTGATGTCAGGGGCCGGGCGGGCGGGCCATGGCTACACCTTC. The encoded protein is CASSLMSGAGRAGHGYTF. Using reference TRBV5-6 and TRBJ1-2 for the parts outside the CDR3, the full variable domain is DAGVTQSPTHLIKTRGQQVTLRCSPKSGHDTVSWYQQALGQGPQFIFQYYEEEERQRGNFPDRFSGHQFPNYSSELNVNALLLGDSALYLCASSLMSGAGRAGHGYTFGSGTRLTVV.

This chain links TRBV14 with TRBJ2-7, with D uncertain. V was cut by 2 bases and J by 0 bases, with 11 bases left in between. CDR1 is SGHDN, CDR2 FVKESK, per germline. The CDR3 loop spans 15 amino acids. The CDR3 region has the DNA TGTGCCAGCAGCCAACTCTTGGACGGCTCCTACGAGCAGTACTTC. This encodes CASSQLLDGSYEQYF.

The chain uses TRBV5-1 and TRBJ2-7, with D perhaps matching TRBD2 (6 bases). The CDR3 runs 14 residues. V was shortened by 0 bases and J by 3 bases, with 10 bases between the two germline ends. Germline loops: CDR1 SGHRS, CDR2 YFSETQ. The CDR3 reads CASSLGFSGYEQYF. CDR3 nucleotide sequence: TGCGCCAGCAGCTTGGGGTTTAGCGGCTACGAGCAGTACTTC.

This clone is termed large. The rearrangement links TRBV18 to TRBJ1-1; D is unclear. Deletions cut 3 bases from V and 4 bases from J, with 6 bases between. CDR3 size: 12 residues. Per germline, CDR1 KGHSH and CDR2 LQKENI. The CDR3 spells CASSPTGTEAFF. The CDR3 region has the DNA TGTGCCAGCTCACCGACGGGCACTGAAGCTTTCTTT.

The J gene is TRBJ2-7, the V gene TRBV10-2; D is uncertain. This CDR3 has 15 residues. The germline V and J ends were trimmed by 0 bases and 3 bases, with 12 bases remaining between them. Germline CDR1 WSHSY, CDR2 SAAADI. The CDR3: CASSESFGGFYEQYF. As DNA, the CDR3 is TGCGCCAGCAGTGAGTCGTTCGGCGGATTCTACGAGCAGTACTTC.

V usage is TRBV28 and J usage is TRBJ1-1, with D perhaps matching TRBD1 (6 bases). Looked up from germline, CDR1 is MDHEN and CDR2 is SYDVKM. Trimming left V 1 base short and J 0 bases short, with 12 bases between. There are 16 residues in the CDR3. CDR3 region: CASSLLGGDMNTEAFF. The CDR3 nucleotides read TGTGCCAGCAGTTTATTGGGGGGCGATATGAACACTGAAGCTTTCTTT. The full variable domain, with the rest looked up from reference TRBV28 and TRBJ1-1, is DVKVTQSSRYLVKRTGEKVFLECVQDMDHENMFWYRQDPGLGLRLIYFSYDVKMKEKGDIPEGYSVSREKKERFSLILESASTNQTSMYLCASSLLGGDMNTEAFFGQGTRLTVV.

The chain has TRBV2 and TRBJ1-5; D remains ambiguous. CDR3 size: 13 residues. Germline CDR1 reads SNHLY; CDR2 reads FYNNEI. Trimming stripped 7 bases from V and 5 bases from J, with 12 bases between. CDR3: CASNEGRDQPQHF. The CDR3 nucleotides are TGTGCCAGCAACGAGGGCCGGGATCAGCCCCAGCATTTT.

This clone is categorized as medium-sized (0.01 to 0.1%). V is TRBV19 and J is TRBJ2-1, with TRBD2 matching 15 bases. V lost 10 bases to trimming and J lost 8 bases; unmatched junction nucleotides: 6. This CDR3 contains 14 residues. Germline V gene sequence: CDR1 LNHDA, CDR2 SQIVND (reference sequence). DNA of the CDR3: TGTGCCACCGGACTAGCGGGAGGGCTGGATGAGCAGTTCTTC. Translated, it gives CATGLAGGLDEQFF.

V and J are TRBV5-1 and TRBJ2-7; TRBD1 aligns across 10 bases. V dropped 1 base and J dropped 5; count of bases not matched to a gene: 6. The CDR3 is 15 amino acids. Germline assignment: CDR1 SGHRS and CDR2 YFSETQ. The CDR3 sequence: CASSLLGTGADEQYF. Here the CDR3 DNA reads TGCGCCAGCAGCTTGCTCGGGACAGGGGCCGACGAGCAGTACTTC.

A remark on this clone: The junction departs from germline at one end; a sequencing error may be responsible. This sequence joins TRBV15 and TRBJ1-1; no definite D call. This CDR3 contains 12 residues. Germline V gene data show CDR1 as LNHNV and CDR2 as YYDKDF (reference sequence). CDR3 sequence: CATSRAWSGCIF. The CDR3 DNA sequence: TGTGCCACCAGCAGAGCATGGTCAGGTTGCATCTTT.

This clone qualifies as medium-sized. This chain connects TRBV28 to TRBJ2-3; TRBD2 matches 7 bases. CDR1 and CDR2 (germline): MDHEN, SYDVKM. The CDR3 runs to 15 residues. The V gene end was trimmed by 4 bases and the J gene end by 0 bases; junction bases not matched to a gene: 4. The CDR3 DNA reads TGTGCCAGCAGTTCGGGGGGAGACAGCACAGATACGCAGTATTTT. As protein: CASSSGGDSTDTQYF.

The V gene is TRBV30, the J gene TRBJ2-1, with TRBD1 matching 8 bases. Looked up from germline, CDR1 is GTSNPN and CDR2 is SVGIG (reference sequence). The V gene end was trimmed by 5 bases and the J gene end by 0 bases; junction bases not matched to a gene: 0. There are 13 residues in the CDR3. In DNA form, the CDR3 reads TGTGCCTGGGGACAGGGCTCCTACAATGAGCAGTTCTTC. Protein: CAWGQGSYNEQFF. The variable domain in full, completed from reference TRBV30 and TRBJ2-1, reads SQTIHQWPATLVQPVGSPLSLECTVEGTSNPNLYWYRQAAGRGLQLLFYSVGIGQISSEVPQNLSASRPQDRQFILSSKKLLLSDSGFYLCAWGQGSYNEQFFGPGTRLTVL.

The sample holds a few counts of this clone. The rearrangement links TRBV29-1 to TRBJ2-1; D might be TRBD2 (6 bases). The CDR3 contains 13 residues. The V gene lost 3 bases and the J gene lost 4 bases, with 10 bases spanning the gap. In germline, CDR1 is SQVTM, CDR2 ANQGSEA. The chain's CDR3 is CSVEDYSYNEQFF. In DNA form, the CDR3 reads TGCAGCGTTGAGGACTACTCTTACAATGAGCAGTTCTTC.

CDR3 amino acids: CASSETGPDGYTF. The CDR3 coding sequence is TGTGCCAGCAGCGAGACAGGGCCCGATGGCTACACCTTC. V is TRBV5-4 and J is TRBJ1-2; TRBD1 agrees at 7 bases. The germline V gene has CDR1 SGHNT and CDR2 YYREEE (reference sequence). After removal of 4 bases from V and 6 bases from J, the junction contained 6 bases not matched to a gene. The CDR3 sequence is 13 residues long.

The genes are TRBV6-5 and TRBJ2-1; D uncertain. The CDR3 has 14 amino acids. The germline V and J ends were trimmed by 2 bases and 1 base, with 6 bases remaining between them. In germline, CDR1 is MNHEY, CDR2 SVGAGI. The CDR3 nucleotides are TGTGCCAGCAGTTACAGACCGTCCTACAATGAGCAGTTCTTC. This sequence encodes CASSYRPSYNEQFF.

This chain connects TRBV7-2 to TRBJ2-7; 10 nucleotides match TRBD2. Looked up from germline, CDR1 is SGHTA and CDR2 is FQGNSA. J was trimmed by 3 bases and V by 1 base; bases with no gene match: 3. This CDR3 is built from 15 residues. CDR3: CASSLDTSGVYEQYF. Written as DNA, the CDR3 is TGTGCCAGCAGCTTAGATACTAGCGGGGTCTACGAGCAGTACTTC.

This chain uses TRBV30 with TRBJ1-5, with unresolved D. Per the germline V gene, CDR1 is GTSNPN and CDR2 is SVGIG (reference sequence). The V and J ends lost 0 bases and 4 bases respectively, with 10 bases between them. The CDR3 spans 14 residues. The CDR3 is CAWSVNSVNQPQHF. CDR3 coding DNA: TGTGCCTGGAGTGTTAACAGCGTTAATCAGCCCCAGCATTTT. Using reference TRBV30 and TRBJ1-5 for the parts outside the CDR3, the full variable domain is SQTIHQWPATLVQPVGSPLSLECTVEGTSNPNLYWYRQAAGRGLQLLFYSVGIGQISSEVPQNLSASRPQDRQFILSSKKLLLSDSGFYLCAWSVNSVNQPQHFGDGTRLSIL.

This chain uses TRBV25-1 with TRBJ1-2; D unresolved. V lost 1 base to trimming and J lost 7 bases, with 16 bases between them. The CDR3 loop spans 15 amino acids. Per germline, CDR1 MGHDK and CDR2 SYGVNS. Here the CDR3 DNA reads TGTGCCAGCAGTGAATCTTACAACGGGCGGGCTGGCTACACCTTC. Translating it yields CASSESYNGRAGYTF.

The rearrangement links TRBV2 to TRBJ2-5; D gene ambiguous. Germline CDR1 SNHLY, CDR2 FYNNEI. The V end was cut by 2 bases, the J end by 3 bases, with 4 bases between. The CDR3 length is 12 residues. This CDR3 is CASSEREETQYF. The CDR3 DNA sequence: TGTGCCAGCAGTGAAAGAGAAGAGACCCAGTACTTC.

The gene calls are TRBV5-6 and TRBJ1-2; D is ambiguous. Germline V gene sequence: CDR1 SGHDT, CDR2 YYEEEE. The germline V and J ends were trimmed by 4 bases and 8 bases, with 12 bases remaining between them. The CDR3 has 12 amino acids. The DNA for the CDR3 is TGTGCCAGCAGCCCGGACTTGGAAGGCTACACCTTC. It encodes CASSPDLEGYTF.

This clone occurred a few times. The V and J genes are TRBV25-1 and TRBJ2-7; TRBD1 matches 12 bases. The CDR3 totals 14 residues. The germline V gene encodes CDR1 MGHDK and CDR2 SYGVNS. V shed 7 bases and J 4 bases; nucleotides not matched to a gene: 5. DNA for the CDR3: TGTGCCAGCACCGGGACAGGGGGCAGGTACGAGCAGTACTTC. It translates to CASTGTGGRYEQYF.

The V and J genes are TRBV6-5 and TRBJ2-5, with D perhaps matching TRBD1 (5 bases). The CDR3 is 15 residues long. V lost 4 bases and J lost 4, with 16 bases in between. Per the germline V gene, CDR1 is MNHEY and CDR2 is SVGAGI. The CDR3 spells CASSSLLGAGETQYF. Here the CDR3 DNA reads TGTGCCAGCAGTTCCCTCTTAGGGGCAGGAGAGACCCAGTACTTC.

The CDR3 spells CASSRIGRETQYF. For the CDR3, the DNA is TGTGCCAGCAGCCGGATTGGGCGGGAGACCCAGTACTTC. The chain is built from TRBV6-5 and TRBJ2-5; no clear D. This CDR3 has 13 residues. Trimming shortened V by 6 bases and J by 5 bases, and 13 bases separated the two germline ends. CDR1 MNHEY and CDR2 SVGAGI come from the germline V gene.